Listed below are T cell receptor beta chains from one sample, sequenced in a study of CD8+CD57+ T cells in acquired aplastic anemia. Each CDR3 protein is one row after TCRdb ran MiXCR on the reads. The table lists some 120,000 distinct CDR3 sequences, about 40% of them singletons. The sequenced sample was sorted CD4+, CD8+, or CD8+CD57+ T cells (not recorded which) from PBMCs. The receptors were sampled from a human donor with aplastic anemia. Both conserved end residues are part of each CDR3. A D gene is named only where the DNA matches it firmly. Expanded clones are given a class, and other clones once, few, many or no size at all.

-,TRBV6-5,TRBJ1-1,-,CASTKRLNTEAFF,TGTGCCAGCACCAAGAGATTGAACACTGAAGCTTTCTTT
-,TRBV20-1,TRBJ1-1,many,CSARPGGVTEAFF,TGCAGTGCCCGCCCCGGGGGGGTCACTGAAGCTTTCTTT
-,TRBV24-1,TRBJ2-5,many,CATSDRRKETQYF,TGTGCCACCAGTGATCGTAGAAAGGAGACCCAGTACTTC
TRBD1,TRBV10-3,TRBJ1-2,many,CAISDPGQGFGYTF,TGTGCCATCAGCGACCCGGGACAGGGATTCGGCTACACCTTC
-,TRBV7-6,TRBJ2-2,few,CASRPDTGELFF,TGTGCCAGCAGGCCGGACACCGGGGAGCTGTTTTTT
TRBD1,TRBV11-2,TRBJ1-6,-,CASSLGQGLLGRSPLHF,TGTGCCAGCAGCTTGGGACAGGGCCTGTTGGGGCGTTCACCCCTCCACTTT
-,TRBV5-1,TRBJ2-2,many,CASSLAAGTGELFF,TGCGCCAGCAGCTTGGCAGCAGGAACCGGGGAGCTGTTTTTT
-,TRBV15,TRBJ1-4,once,CATSRARGGGEKLFF,TGTGCCACCAGCAGAGCGAGAGGGGGAGGTGAAAAACTGTTTTTT
-,TRBV7-2,TRBJ2-3,many,CASGGRRTDTQYF,TGTGCCAGCGGGGGACGACGCACAGATACGCAGTATTTT
TRBD2,TRBV20-1,TRBJ2-7,few,CSASGLDAYEQYF,TGCAGTGCCTCGGGACTAGACGCTTACGAGCAGTACTTC
-,TRBV18,TRBJ1-6,few,CASSPNTVSPLHF,TGTGCCAGCTCTCCTAACACGGTTTCACCCCTCCACTTT
-,TRBV11-1,TRBJ2-6,-,CASSPTLQPGANVLTF,TGTGCCAGCAGCCCAACCCTCCAGCCGGGGGCCAACGTCCTGACTTTC
-,TRBV10-3,TRBJ2-3,-,CVSSQGGADTQYF,TGTGTCTCCAGCCAGGGGGGCGCAGATACGCAGTATTTT
-,TRBV5-1,TRBJ1-3,many,CASSLIGQAGNTIYF,TGCGCCAGCAGCTTAATCGGCCAGGCTGGAAACACCATATATTTT
-,TRBV15,TRBJ1-2,-,CATSRGVNYGYTF,TGTGCCACCAGCAGAGGTGTGAACTATGGCTACACCTTC
-,TRBV15,TRBJ2-3,-,CATSTVRGDTQYF,TGTGCCACGTCGACAGTGAGGGGAGATACGCAGTATTTT
-,TRBV20-1,TRBJ1-1,many,CSARDWDGPNTEAFF,TGCAGTGCTAGAGATTGGGACGGACCGAACACTGAAGCTTTCTTT
-,TRBV20-1,TRBJ2-2,many,CSALGPVGRELFF,TGCAGTGCATTGGGGCCAGTTGGGCGGGAGCTGTTTTTT
-,TRBV19,TRBJ2-2,many,CASSMEVFGELFF,TGTGCCAGTAGTATGGAGGTTTTCGGGGAGCTGTTTTTT
TRBD2,TRBV2,TRBJ2-3,many,CASRAGGSTDTQYF,TGTGCCAGCAGAGCGGGGGGAAGCACAGATACGCAGTATTTT
TRBD1,TRBV29-1,TRBJ1-1,-,CSGSTGGTEAFF,TGCAGCGGGTCGACAGGGGGAACTGAAGCTTTCTTT
TRBD1,TRBV19,TRBJ1-4,-,CAAGTGVMANEKLFF,TGTGCCGCAGGGACAGGTGTTATGGCTAATGAAAAACTGTTTTTT
-,TRBV6-5,TRBJ1-2,-,CASSYGAGGVYGYTF,TGTGCCAGCAGTTACGGGGCAGGTGGAGTCTATGGCTACACCTTC
-,TRBV25-1,TRBJ2-1,-,CASSVGWGADNEQFF,TGTGCCAGCAGCGTAGGTTGGGGGGCCGACAATGAGCAGTTCTTC
-,TRBV10-2,TRBJ2-1,-,CASKPSATSYNVQLF,TGCGCCAGCAAGCCTTCGGCGACTTCCTACAATGTGCAGCTCTTC
TRBD1,TRBV19,TRBJ1-2,-,CASSIEKAGGIYYGYTF,TGTGCCAGTAGTATAGAAAAGGCAGGGGGCATCTACTATGGCTACACCTTC
TRBD1,TRBV6-1,TRBJ1-6,many,CASSPRDRTNSPLHF,TGTGCCAGCAGCCCGAGGGACAGAACCAATTCACCCCTCCACTTT
TRBD1,TRBV9,TRBJ2-4,many,CASSLTGEWPKNIQYF,TGTGCCAGCAGCCTTACAGGGGAATGGCCCAAAAACATTCAGTACTTC
-,TRBV2,TRBJ1-5,-,CASSRDFQETQHF,TGTGCCAGCAGTCGGGACTTCCAAGAGACCCAGCATTTT
TRBD2,TRBV7-9,TRBJ2-4,many,CASSPDGGGIAKNIQYF,TGTGCCAGCAGCCCCGACGGGGGGGGCATCGCCAAAAACATTCAGTACTTC
-,TRBV18,TRBJ1-5,-,CASSPVQVNQPQHF,TGTGCCAGCTCACCAGTACAGGTCAATCAGCCCCAGCATTTT